This is a list of T cell receptor beta chains from one sample in a study of blood T cell repertoires in COVID-19. Sequencing was performed with immunoSEQ multiplex PCR; in TCRdb, only in-frame clones are kept and a portion is missing. The sample consists of under 200,000 clones, about four fifths of them appearing once. The sample taken for sequencing was peripheral blood. These receptors all stem from a human donor with acute or convalescent COVID-19. The donor label of this sample is uncertain. CDR3s include the opening cysteine and the closing phenylalanine or tryptophan. D genes are given only for firm matches. Part of the rows lack a size; the others show once, few, many or a class for expanded clones.

d_call: NA; clone_size: NA; v_call: TRBV3-1/TRBV3-2; j_call: TRBJ1-1; cdr3_nt: TGTGCCAGCAGCGGAACAGTGAGAAATGAAGCTTTCTTT; cdr3_aa: CASSGTVRNEAFF
d_call: TRBD1; clone_size: NA; v_call: TRBV9; j_call: TRBJ1-4; cdr3_nt: TGTGCCAGCAGCGGACAGGGTGCGCTAGACCGGAATGAAAAACTGTTTTTT; cdr3_aa: CASSGQGALDRNEKLFF
d_call: TRBD2; clone_size: NA; v_call: TRBV7-9; j_call: TRBJ2-3; cdr3_nt: TGTGCCAGCAGCGCGCGGACTAGCGGGGCCCCAGGTACGCAGTATTTT; cdr3_aa: CASSARTSGAPGTQYF
d_call: NA; clone_size: NA; v_call: TRBV6-2/TRBV6-3; j_call: TRBJ2-1; cdr3_nt: TGTGCCAGCAGTCCGTACGAGGCGGGGGCAAACAATGAGCAGTTCTTC; cdr3_aa: CASSPYEAGANNEQFF
d_call: TRBD2; clone_size: NA; v_call: TRBV5-1; j_call: TRBJ2-5; cdr3_nt: TGCGCCAGCAGCTTAGGGACTAGCGGGGAAATAGAGACCCAGTACTTC; cdr3_aa: CASSLGTSGEIETQYF
d_call: NA; clone_size: NA; v_call: TRBV12-1; j_call: TRBJ2-1; cdr3_nt: TGTGCCAGCAGCTTAGGACTATCCCACAATGAGCAGTTCTTC; cdr3_aa: CASSLGLSHNEQFF
d_call: NA; clone_size: NA; v_call: TRBV9; j_call: TRBJ1-3; cdr3_nt: TGTGCCAGCAGCGTAGCTCCGAGTTCCTCTGGAAACACCATATATTTT; cdr3_aa: CASSVAPSSSGNTIYF
d_call: NA; clone_size: NA; v_call: TRBV5-6; j_call: TRBJ2-7; cdr3_nt: TGTGCCAGCAGCTTGGAAAGGAGACTGGGTGGAGTCTACTACGAGCAGTACTTC; cdr3_aa: CASSLERRLGGVYYEQYF
d_call: TRBD1; clone_size: NA; v_call: TRBV6-5; j_call: TRBJ1-6; cdr3_nt: TGTGCCAGCTCGAAAGGACAGGGCTATAATTCACCCCTCCACTTT; cdr3_aa: CASSKGQGYNSPLHF
d_call: TRBD1; clone_size: NA; v_call: TRBV11-3; j_call: TRBJ2-2; cdr3_nt: TGTGCCAGCAGCTTCGGGGGACAGGGGAAGCCCGGGGAGCTGTTTTTT; cdr3_aa: CASSFGGQGKPGELFF
d_call: TRBD2; clone_size: NA; v_call: TRBV6-5; j_call: TRBJ2-5; cdr3_nt: TGTGCCAGCAGTTACCCGGGAGGGGGGGAGACCCAGTACTTC; cdr3_aa: CASSYPGGGETQYF
d_call: TRBD1; clone_size: NA; v_call: TRBV5-4; j_call: TRBJ1-2; cdr3_nt: TGTGCCAGCCGACGGACAGGGGGCAACTATGGCTACACCTTC; cdr3_aa: CASRRTGGNYGYTF
d_call: TRBD1; clone_size: few; v_call: TRBV5-1; j_call: TRBJ1-1; cdr3_nt: TGCGCCAGCAGCTGGACAGGGAGGACTGAAGCTTTCTTT; cdr3_aa: CASSWTGRTEAFF
d_call: NA; clone_size: few; v_call: TRBV7-3; j_call: TRBJ2-2; cdr3_nt: TGTGCCAGCAGCCCTTGGGCAGGGGAGAACACCGGGGAGCTGTTTTTT; cdr3_aa: CASSPWAGENTGELFF
d_call: NA; clone_size: NA; v_call: TRBV6-5; j_call: TRBJ2-7; cdr3_nt: TGTGCCAGCAGGCGGGGCCCCTACGAGCAGTACTTC; cdr3_aa: CASRRGPYEQYF
d_call: NA; clone_size: NA; v_call: TRBV6-1; j_call: TRBJ2-6; cdr3_nt: TGTGCCAGCAGTGCCTCCGGGGGGCCTGGGGCCAACGTCCTGACTTTC; cdr3_aa: CASSASGGPGANVLTF
d_call: TRBD1; clone_size: NA; v_call: TRBV28; j_call: TRBJ1-3; cdr3_nt: TGTGCCAGCAGTTTATGGGCAGGGGGGGGAAACACCATATATTTT; cdr3_aa: CASSLWAGGGNTIYF
d_call: NA; clone_size: NA; v_call: TRBV19; j_call: TRBJ2-3; cdr3_nt: TGTGCCAGTAGTAGACAGTTAAGCACAGATACGCAGTATTTT; cdr3_aa: CASSRQLSTDTQYF
d_call: NA; clone_size: NA; v_call: TRBV7-6; j_call: TRBJ1-2; cdr3_nt: TGTGCCAGCAGCCCCCGGACACCTCCGGGCCACTATGGCTACACCTTC; cdr3_aa: CASSPRTPPGHYGYTF
d_call: TRBD2; clone_size: NA; v_call: TRBV3-1/TRBV3-2; j_call: TRBJ2-3; cdr3_nt: TGTGCCAGCAGCCTAGCGGGGATGGATACGCAGTATTTT; cdr3_aa: CASSLAGMDTQYF
d_call: TRBD1; clone_size: NA; v_call: TRBV30; j_call: TRBJ2-1; cdr3_nt: TGTGCCTGGAGGGCAATGGGACAGGCCTCCTACAATGAGCAGTTCTTC; cdr3_aa: CAWRAMGQASYNEQFF
d_call: NA; clone_size: once; v_call: TRBV7-9; j_call: TRBJ2-6; cdr3_nt: TGTGCCAGCAGCTTAGACCCAGGCCGCGCCTCTGGGGCCAACGTCCTGACTTTC; cdr3_aa: CASSLDPGRASGANVLTF
d_call: TRBD1; clone_size: NA; v_call: TRBV5-4; j_call: TRBJ2-7; cdr3_nt: TGTGCCAGCAGCTACCGGGACAGGGCTGGGGAGCAGTACTTC; cdr3_aa: CASSYRDRAGEQYF
d_call: TRBD2; clone_size: NA; v_call: TRBV5-6; j_call: TRBJ2-7; cdr3_nt: TGTGCCAGCAGCTTCCCAGGCGGGGGACGCCTTGTTTGGCCCTACGAGCAGTACTTC; cdr3_aa: CASSFPGGGRLVWPYEQYF
d_call: TRBD2; clone_size: NA; v_call: TRBV6-5; j_call: TRBJ2-3; cdr3_nt: TGTGCCAGCAGACAGGGACTAGCGGTGACAGATACGCAGTATTTT; cdr3_aa: CASRQGLAVTDTQYF
d_call: TRBD1; clone_size: once; v_call: TRBV5-1; j_call: TRBJ1-4; cdr3_nt: TGCGCCAGCAGCGGACAGGGTATAGGGACCGAGGAAAAACTGTTTTTT; cdr3_aa: CASSGQGIGTEEKLFF
d_call: NA; clone_size: NA; v_call: TRBV19; j_call: TRBJ2-3; cdr3_nt: TGTGCCAGTAGGCAGGGAGGAGCAGATACGCAGTATTTT; cdr3_aa: CASRQGGADTQYF
d_call: TRBD2; clone_size: NA; v_call: TRBV5-8; j_call: TRBJ2-3; cdr3_nt: TGTGCCAGCAGCTTGGCGGTGGGGGGGAACACAGATACGCAGTATTTT; cdr3_aa: CASSLAVGGNTDTQYF
d_call: NA; clone_size: once; v_call: TRBV5-5; j_call: TRBJ2-5; cdr3_nt: TGTGCCAGCAGCGGCCCGGAGACCCAGTACTTC; cdr3_aa: CASSGPETQYF
d_call: TRBD1; clone_size: many; v_call: TRBV5-4; j_call: TRBJ2-2; cdr3_nt: TGTGCCAGCAGCACAGAGGACAGGGCGAACACCGGGGAGCTGTTTTTT; cdr3_aa: CASSTEDRANTGELFF